This TCR beta chain appears in the sequencing data of a study of cytomegalovirus exposure and HLA in healthy donors. The PCR had 60 Vbeta and 13 Jbeta primers. Sequenced by immunoSEQ multiplex PCR; TCRdb stores in-frame clones only, minus some. Counted here are some 180,000 clones, about three quarters occurring once; the ten biggest clones make up less than 4.5%. The CDR3 sequence is 15 residues long. V shed 5 bases and J 4 bases; nucleotides not matched to a gene: 6. The germline V gene encodes CDR1 MNHNS and CDR2 SASEGT. Sequenced sample: PBMCs. The sequence came from a woman in her sixties in good health and CMV-seropositive. The rearrangement links TRBV6-1 to TRBJ1-5; 9 bases align to TRBD1. CDR3: CASSWDRDLNQPQHF. CDR3 sequence (DNA): TGTGCCAGCAGTTGGGACAGGGACCTAAATCAGCCCCAGCATTTT.